This TCR beta chain was captured in a study of early T cells in non-severe SARS-CoV-2 infection. A single record per CDR3 protein comes from TCRdb applying MiXCR to the 5' RACE reads. The sample lists roughly 29,000 distinct CDR3 sequences; approximately 5.1% were seen once. Sequencing was performed on whole blood. The sequence was collected from an adult who was a healthcare worker with PCR-confirmed SARS-CoV-2 infection or an uninfected control (not recorded which).

DNA of the CDR3: TGTGCCAGTGATTCCCTCTACCGCACAGATACGCAGTATTTT. Residues: CASDSLYRTDTQYF. The chain combines TRBV12-3 or TRBV12-4 with TRBJ2-3; D is ambiguous. Trimming cost V 9 bases and J 1 base, with 14 bases left between them. This CDR3 is built from 14 residues.